One and the same sample provided the 18 T cell receptor beta chains below, sequenced in a study of early T cells in non-severe SARS-CoV-2 infection. Each CDR3 protein is one row after TCRdb ran MiXCR on the 5' RACE reads. The sample yields roughly 46,000 distinct CDR3 sequences, over 5% seen once. This sample comprised whole blood, obtained at baseline. The receptors come from an adult who was a healthcare worker with PCR-confirmed SARS-CoV-2 infection or an uninfected control (not recorded which).

This clonotype was found a few times. The rearrangement links TRBV5-1 to TRBJ2-1; D perhaps matches TRBD2 (6 bases). Between the trimmed V and J ends, which lost 7 bases and 0 bases, there was a span of 11 bases. The CDR3 extends over 14 amino acids. CDR1 and CDR2 from the germline V gene are SGHRS and YFSETQ. CDR3 nucleotide sequence: TGCGCCAGCTTCGCGGGGAGCTCCTACAATGAGCAGTTCTTC. Translation: CASFAGSSYNEQFF.

This clonotype is termed medium-sized. The chain is built from TRBV7-9 and TRBJ2-7, with 9 bases identical to TRBD1. Germline CDR1 reads SEHNR; CDR2 reads FQNEAQ (reference sequence). The CDR3 length is 16 residues. The V segment lost 2 bases and the J segment 0 bases; nucleotides outside the gene matches: 5. The CDR3 DNA follows: TGTGCCAGCAGCTTATCCCCGGGACAGGGCTCCTACGAGCAGTACTTC. As protein: CASSLSPGQGSYEQYF.

There are many counts of this clonotype. CDR3 sequence reads: CASSPVSGTRDTQYF. CDR3 nucleotides: TGTGCCAGCTCCCCCGTATCCGGGACTAGGGATACGCAGTATTTT. This chain joins TRBV28 and TRBJ2-3; TRBD2 matches 8 bases. V shed 8 bases, J shed 6 bases, and the junction held 13 bases outside the gene matches. CDR1 MDHEN and CDR2 SYDVKM come from the germline V gene. The CDR3 has 15 amino acids.

This clonotype showed up many times. This rearrangement joins TRBV6-9 to TRBJ2-3; D is unresolved. CDR3 length equals 15 residues. Trimming shortened V by 10 bases and J by 2 bases, and 19 bases separated the two germline ends. Germline CDR1 and CDR2: MNHGY and SVAAGI. The DNA of the CDR3 is TGTGCCATCAAAAAACCTAGAGGCTTCACAGATACGCAGTATTTT. It codes for CAIKKPRGFTDTQYF.

This clonotype was counted ten times or more. J is TRBJ1-2 and V is TRBV20-1, with D possibly matching TRBD1 (6 bases). Trimming stripped 3 bases from V and 6 bases from J, with 14 bases between. Germline V gives CDR1 DFQATT, CDR2 SNEGSKA (reference sequence). The CDR3 extends over 13 amino acids. CDR3 protein: CSASRTEGHGYTF. The CDR3 DNA reads TGCAGTGCTAGCCGGACAGAAGGACATGGCTACACCTTC.

At least ten counts were recorded for this clonotype. This chain connects TRBV6-5 to TRBJ1-2; 7 nucleotides align to TRBD1. V lost 6 bases to trimming and J lost 6 bases; unmatched junction nucleotides: 7. There are 13 residues in the CDR3. Germline V gene data show CDR1 as MNHEY and CDR2 as SVGAGI. The CDR3 region has the DNA TGTGCCAGCAGACCCGACAGGGAGCATGGCTACACCTTC. Protein: CASRPDREHGYTF.

This clonotype was seen repeatedly, ten times or more. This chain uses TRBV3-1 with TRBJ2-7; TRBD1 agrees at 8 bases. Germline CDR1 is LGHDT and CDR2 is YNNKEL (reference sequence). The CDR3 spans 17 residues. The V gene end was trimmed by 3 bases and the J gene end by 5 bases; junction bases not matched to a gene: 15. The CDR3 here is CASSQGTSDRGGHEQYF. The CDR3, as DNA: TGTGCCAGCAGCCAGGGGACCTCCGACAGGGGAGGCCACGAGCAGTACTTC.

This clonotype has ten or more counts. V is TRBV28 and J is TRBJ1-1, with no clear D. There are 9 residues in the CDR3. V dropped 5 bases and J dropped 10 bases, with 5 bases sitting between them. Germline lookup yields CDR1 MDHEN and CDR2 SYDVKM. The DNA of the CDR3 is TGTGCCAGCAGTCCCCCAGCTTTCTTT. Translating it yields CASSPPAFF.

This chain links TRBV5-1 with TRBJ1-2; 7 bases are shared with TRBD1. CDR3 length: 14 amino acids. Germline CDR1 is SGHRS and CDR2 is YFSETQ. The V segment lost 0 bases and the J segment 3 bases; nucleotides outside the gene matches: 2. CDR3 residues: CASSLGQGDYGYTF. Here the CDR3 DNA reads TGCGCCAGCAGCTTGGGGCAGGGGGACTATGGCTACACCTTC.

Many counts were recorded for this clonotype. The chain employs TRBV7-9 and TRBJ2-7, with D unclear. The CDR3 is made up of 13 amino acids. Germline V lookup: CDR1 SEHNR, CDR2 FQNEAQ (reference sequence). V was pared by 1 base and J by 7 bases, with 11 bases between. The chain's CDR3 is CASSLVPGGEQYF. Here the CDR3 DNA reads TGTGCCAGCAGCTTAGTTCCGGGCGGTGAGCAGTACTTC.

This clonotype was recorded at least ten times. The genes are TRBV20-1 and TRBJ1-5; D is perhaps TRBD1 (6 bases). V lost 4 bases, J lost 4 bases, and 11 bases lay in between. Germline V lookup: CDR1 DFQATT, CDR2 SNEGSKA (reference sequence). The CDR3 is 13 residues long. CDR3 loop: CSAMDSGNQPQHF. CDR3 nucleotides: TGCAGTGCTATGGACAGTGGTAATCAGCCCCAGCATTTT.

This clonotype was picked up many times. V is TRBV20-1 and J is TRBJ2-1; the D gene is possibly TRBD2 (5 bases). The V end was cut by 6 bases, the J end by 4 bases, with 19 bases between. In germline, CDR1 is DFQATT, CDR2 SNEGSKA (reference sequence). This CDR3 comprises 15 residues. CDR3 region: CSATGVPRSYNEQFF. For the CDR3, the DNA is TGCAGTGCCACCGGGGTTCCCAGATCATACAATGAGCAGTTCTTC.

The chain combines TRBV3-1 with TRBJ2-1, with 7 positions matching TRBD2. CDR1 and CDR2 (germline): LGHDT, YNNKEL (reference sequence). V lost 5 bases and J lost 4; bases outside the gene matches: 8. This CDR3 is 15 amino acids long. Written as DNA, the CDR3 is TGTGCCAGCAGCAAAAGGGCTAGCGGATACAATGAGCAGTTCTTC. This sequence encodes CASSKRASGYNEQFF.

This clonotype was found many times. This sequence joins TRBV6-5 and TRBJ2-1; D perhaps matches TRBD2 (5 bases). Trimming removed 4 bases from V and 2 bases from J, with 12 bases in between. CDR3 length: 15 residues. The germline gives CDR1 MNHEY, CDR2 SVGAGI. The CDR3 spells CASSSPGFTYNEQFF. In nucleotides, the CDR3 is TGTGCCAGCAGTTCCCCGGGGTTTACCTACAATGAGCAGTTCTTC.

In DNA, the CDR3 is TGCAGTGCTACGCCGGATCTTTGGGGGGCAGGCACTGAAGCTTTCTTT. This codes for CSATPDLWGAGTEAFF. The chain has TRBV20-1 and TRBJ1-1; possibly TRBD1 for D (6 bases). This CDR3 is built from 16 residues. V was clipped by 4 bases and J by 4 bases, with 22 bases between them. Germline V gene lookup returns CDR1 DFQATT and CDR2 SNEGSKA (reference sequence).

The chain links TRBV29-1 to TRBJ2-5; 9 bases agree with TRBD2. Germline V gene sequence: CDR1 SQVTM, CDR2 ANQGSEA. This CDR3 spans 12 amino acids. Trimming took 6 bases from V and 5 from J; bases not matched to a gene: 4. CDR3 sequence: CSVLSGSETQYF. DNA of the CDR3: TGCAGCGTACTTAGCGGGAGCGAGACCCAGTACTTC.

This clonotype showed up many times. This chain joins TRBV20-1 and TRBJ2-7, with 8 bases fitting TRBD2. After removal of 6 bases from V and 2 bases from J, the junction contained 9 bases not matched to a gene. This CDR3 has 14 amino acids. Germline V gene lookup returns CDR1 DFQATT and CDR2 SNEGSKA (reference sequence). CDR3 DNA sequence: TGCAGTGCAGATCCGGGACTAGGAGCCTACGAGCAGTACTTC. Translating gives CSADPGLGAYEQYF.

This clonotype was seen many times. The V call is TRBV18, the J call TRBJ2-7; tentatively, D is TRBD1 (7 bases). Trimming left V 3 bases short and J 0 bases short, with 12 bases between. The CDR3 sequence is 15 residues long. Germline loops: CDR1 KGHSH, CDR2 LQKENI. The CDR3: CASSPMRDSSYEQYF. The CDR3 nucleotides are TGTGCCAGCTCACCGATGCGGGACAGCTCCTACGAGCAGTACTTC.